The source of this T cell receptor (beta chain) is a study of somatic mutations in cytotoxic T cells in rheumatoid arthritis. Study-wide background: Selected populations of V beta antibody-stained T cells underwent flow sorting at nearly 100% purity; these encompassed V beta1+ cells subjected to TCRB sequencing.

The CDR3 sequence is 17 residues long. Looked up from germline, CDR1 is SGHVS and CDR2 is FQNEAQ. V lost 2 bases to trimming and J lost 6 bases, with 22 bases between them. Only in-frame clones appear in the TCRdb table, and some are missing; sequencing was by immunoSEQ multiplex PCR. The sample holds roughly 30,000 clones, around 86% seen once. Study-wide points: Clonality of CD8+ cells rose with age in rheumatoid arthritis patients but not healthy controls.

Comments on this clone: Its target is not known.

The V gene is TRBV7-8, the J gene TRBJ1-2, with D unresolved. The receptor's source is an adult with rheumatoid arthritis. The specimen sequenced was CD8+ T cells sorted from blood. CDR3 DNA: TGTGCCAGCAGCTTATCCTCCCCCGCAGGCAAGACTGATGGCTACACCTTC. Its translation: CASSLSSPAGKTDGYTF.